Listed below are T cell receptor beta chains from one sample, sequenced in a study of blood T cell repertoires in COVID-19. Assay used: immunoSEQ multiplex PCR; TCRdb lists only in-frame clones, some missing. The sample yields hundreds of thousands of clones, 75% to 90% seen once. Sequencing was done on a sample of peripheral blood. These receptors were obtained from a woman between 18 and 29 years old with acute or convalescent COVID-19. Each CDR3 is given with its conserved first and last residue. D genes are given only for firm matches. The listing skips clone size in some rows; elsewhere it reads once, few, many or a size class.

clone_size,d_call,v_call,j_call,cdr3_nt,cdr3_aa
-,TRBD2,TRBV5-1,TRBJ2-1,TGCGCCAGCAGCCGCGCGGGACTAGCGGACAATGAGCAGTTCTTC,CASSRAGLADNEQFF
-,TRBD1,TRBV6-5,TRBJ2-2,TGTGCCACAGACAGGGGGGCCACCGGGGAGCTGTTTTTT,CATDRGATGELFF
once,-,TRBV2,TRBJ1-3,TGTGCCAGCAGCGGGGGTGGACGCTCTGGAAACACCATATATTTT,CASSGGGRSGNTIYF
-,TRBD1,TRBV28,TRBJ1-1,TGTGCCAGCAGTTTTGGGACAGGGAGTTTAGGGGCTTTCTTT,CASSFGTGSLGAFF
-,-,TRBV19,TRBJ1-2,TGTGCCAGTAGCACCGGGAATAACTATGGCTACACCTTC,CASSTGNNYGYTF
-,-,TRBV6-6,TRBJ1-5,TGTGCCAGCAGTTACTCGGTGGTAGGAGATAATCAGCCCCAGCATTTT,CASSYSVVGDNQPQHF
-,TRBD1,TRBV6-2/TRBV6-3,TRBJ1-1,TGTGCCAGCAGTTTAACCGGGACAGGGAGGCAAACTGAAGCTTTCTTT,CASSLTGTGRQTEAFF
-,-,TRBV5-6,TRBJ2-7,TGTGCCAGCAGCTTTGACCGGAGCTCCTACGAGCAGTACTTC,CASSFDRSSYEQYF
-,TRBD1,TRBV11-2,TRBJ1-1,TGTGCCAGCAGTACGGGACAGGGAGCTTTGAACACTGAAGCTTTCTTT,CASSTGQGALNTEAFF
once,-,TRBV24-1,TRBJ2-2,TGTGCCACCAGTGACCCCGACAGGAACACCGGGGAGCTGTTTTTT,CATSDPDRNTGELFF
-,TRBD1,TRBV5-4,TRBJ1-3,TGTGCCAGCAGCTACAGGGGGTCCGGAAACACCATATATTTT,CASSYRGSGNTIYF
-,TRBD1,TRBV2,TRBJ1-1,TGTGCCAGCAGTGAAAGGGGGCGAAACACTGAAGCTTTCTTT,CASSERGRNTEAFF
-,-,TRBV24-1,TRBJ2-1,TGTGCCACCAGTCAGGGCTCCTACAATGAGCAGTTCTTC,CATSQGSYNEQFF
-,-,TRBV7-3,TRBJ1-5,TGTGCCAGCAGCCCGCTAACCGGGACACTATATAGCAATCAGCCCCAGCATTTT,CASSPLTGTLYSNQPQHF
-,-,TRBV7-2,TRBJ1-5,TGTGCCAGCAGCTTAGTGGGGTGGGACTCTCTTTCGAACTGGCATTTT,CASSLVGWDSLSNWHF
-,TRBD2,TRBV7-2,TRBJ2-5,TGTGCCAGCAGCCAACTCTGGCGGGAGAGGGAGACCCAGTACTTC,CASSQLWRERETQYF
-,-,TRBV2,TRBJ2-2,TGTGCCAGCAAAGTTCAGCGGAACACCGGGGAGCTGTTTTTT,CASKVQRNTGELFF
-,-,TRBV5-6,TRBJ2-2,TGTGCCAGCAGCCTTGGACAGTCCGGGGAGCTGTTTTTT,CASSLGQSGELFF
-,-,TRBV19,TRBJ1-2,TGTGCCAGTAGTATTTCTCCGGGACAAGACTATGGCTACACCTTC,CASSISPGQDYGYTF
once,-,TRBV11-2,TRBJ2-3,TGTGCCAGCAGCTTAACTGGAAGCGGGTATTTT,CASSLTGSGYF
-,-,TRBV5-1,TRBJ1-1,TGCGCCAGCAGCTCCGACAGCATGAACACTGAAGCTTTCTTT,CASSSDSMNTEAFF
-,TRBD1,TRBV29-1,TRBJ1-4,TGCAGCGTTGAAGATACCGGGACAGGGGGCGGACTGTTTTTT,CSVEDTGTGGGLFF
few,TRBD1,TRBV6-5,TRBJ2-7,TGTGCCAGCAGCCTAACAGGGGGCGCTTACGAGCAGTACTTC,CASSLTGGAYEQYF
-,-,TRBV7-3,TRBJ1-1,TGTGCCAGCAGCCCGGCGACAGGAAAGAACACTGAAGCTTTCTTT,CASSPATGKNTEAFF
-,-,TRBV6-6,TRBJ1-4,TGTGCCAGCAAGAAGGACAGTACAACTAATGAAAAACTGTTTTTT,CASKKDSTTNEKLFF
-,-,TRBV4-1,TRBJ2-5,TGCGCCAGCAGCCAAGAGGACATACAGGATGAGACCCAGTACTTC,CASSQEDIQDETQYF
-,-,TRBV19,TRBJ1-1,TGTGCCAGTAGGTCCACAGGAACCTACACTGAAGCTTTCTTT,CASRSTGTYTEAFF
-,-,TRBV5-1,TRBJ2-1,TGCGCCAGCAGCCCCTGGACTATTAATGAGCAGTTCTTC,CASSPWTINEQFF
-,-,TRBV24-1,TRBJ2-2,TGTGCCACCAGTGACCTGGGCATCGACAGAGTCACCGGGGAGCTGTTTTTT,CATSDLGIDRVTGELFF
-,TRBD1,TRBV24-1,TRBJ2-2,TGTGCCTCCATGACGAATGCCGGGACAGGGCGTACCGGGGAGCTGTTTTTT,CASMTNAGTGRTGELFF
once,TRBD1,TRBV2,TRBJ2-5,TGTGCCAGCGGAGGACAGGACCAAGAGACCCAGTACTTC,CASGGQDQETQYF
-,TRBD1,TRBV11-2,TRBJ1-6,TGTGCCAGCAGCCCAGACAGGGGATGGGATTCACCCCTCCACTTT,CASSPDRGWDSPLHF
-,-,TRBV5-4,TRBJ1-3,TGTGCCAGCAGCTCAGGGACACCTGGAAACACCATATATTTT,CASSSGTPGNTIYF
-,-,TRBV10-1,TRBJ2-7,TGCGCCAGCAGTTCAGAGTGGGCCCCCTACGAGCAGTACTTC,CASSSEWAPYEQYF
-,TRBD2,TRBV15,TRBJ2-7,TGTGCCACCAAGCGGGGGGTCTCCTACGAGCAGTACTTC,CATKRGVSYEQYF
-,-,TRBV12-5,TRBJ1-5,TGTGCTAGTGGTTTGATCAGGGGTCAGCCCCAGCATTTT,CASGLIRGQPQHF
-,TRBD2,TRBV7-3,TRBJ2-1,TGTGCCAGCAGCCTAGCGGGAGGGGACAATGAGCAGTTCTTC,CASSLAGGDNEQFF
-,-,TRBV2,TRBJ1-2,TGTGCCAGCAGTGAGTCAACTACCGCTATTATCTATGGCTACACCTTC,CASSESTTAIIYGYTF
-,-,TRBV12-5,TRBJ1-1,TGTGCTAGTGGTTTGGGGATCCCAGGGGTGAACACTGAAGCTTTCTTT,CASGLGIPGVNTEAFF